This TCR beta chain was identified in a study of blood T cell repertoires in COVID-19. Study background: COVID-19 samples, acute and convalescent, were from the United States, Italy and Spain.

Assignment of participants to cohorts was predicated upon participant-reported clinical history. Looked up from germline, CDR1 is SGHDT and CDR2 is YYEEEE. The V and J ends lost 0 bases and 4 bases respectively, with 10 bases between them. The CDR3 spans 14 residues. Per the study methods: It was from reference gene primer amplification that nucleated cell counts were estimated. TCRdb's copy holds only in-frame clones and misses some; the assay was immunoSEQ multiplex PCR. V and J calls plus clone size are reproduced from that table; the DNA served to infer D and trimming. The sample lists 250,000 or so clones, around 83% occurring once.

V usage is TRBV5-6 and J usage is TRBJ2-5; maybe TRBD2 (6 bases). Sequencing was done on a sample of PBMCs or T cells enriched from blood (not recorded which). This receptor was obtained from a woman in her fifties or sixties who had been exposed to COVID-19. The CDR3: CASSLGLVGETQYF. DNA of the CDR3: TGTGCCAGCAGCTTGGGACTAGTCGGAGAGACCCAGTACTTC. Complete variable domain (other parts from reference TRBV5-6 and TRBJ2-5): DAGVTQSPTHLIKTRGQQVTLRCSPKSGHDTVSWYQQALGQGPQFIFQYYEEEERQRGNFPDRFSGHQFPNYSSELNVNALLLGDSALYLCASSLGLVGETQYFGPGTRLLVL.